This T cell receptor (beta chain) stems from a study of blood T cell repertoires in COVID-19. Clones were read by immunoSEQ multiplex PCR, and TCRdb kept only the in-frame ones, dropping some. The sample shows about 360,000 clones, 87% of them seen only once. The material sequenced was PBMCs or T cells enriched from blood (not recorded which). This clonotype was obtained from a man aged 35-49 years in a cohort exposed to, infected with or recovered from COVID-19 (not recorded which).

This CDR3 is CASSFLVAEAFF. The CDR3 DNA is TGTGCCAGCAGCTTTCTTGTCGCTGAAGCTTTCTTT. V and J are TRBV11-2 and TRBJ1-1; D gene ambiguous. Germline V gene data show CDR1 as SGHAT and CDR2 as FQNNGV. This CDR3 has 12 residues. Trimming removed 3 bases at V and 6 bases at J, with 8 bases between.